This T cell receptor (beta chain) was sequenced during a study of T-cell reconstitution after alpha-beta-depleted transplantation in children. This clonotype was counted many times. Unique molecular identifiers were used to barcode this TCRbeta library. TCRdb independently ran MiXCR on the PCR reads; one entry per CDR3 protein. The sample lists 400,000 to 500,000 distinct CDR3 sequences, 9.5% to 13% seen once, with roughly 5% in the top ten. From germline, CDR1 is LNHNV and CDR2 YYDKDF (reference sequence). The length of the CDR3 is 14 residues. The V end lost 1 base, the J end lost 3 bases, and 6 bases lay between the germline ends.

Sequenced here: PBMCs from the stem cell graft donor, sampled from the stem cell graft. The sequence was collected from a human donor who donated a stem cell graft to a child with acute myeloid leukemia. The chain combines TRBV15 with TRBJ2-2; the D is unclear. This CDR3 is CATSRVADTGELFF. In DNA form, the CDR3 reads TGTGCCACCAGCAGAGTGGCGGACACCGGGGAGCTGTTTTTT.